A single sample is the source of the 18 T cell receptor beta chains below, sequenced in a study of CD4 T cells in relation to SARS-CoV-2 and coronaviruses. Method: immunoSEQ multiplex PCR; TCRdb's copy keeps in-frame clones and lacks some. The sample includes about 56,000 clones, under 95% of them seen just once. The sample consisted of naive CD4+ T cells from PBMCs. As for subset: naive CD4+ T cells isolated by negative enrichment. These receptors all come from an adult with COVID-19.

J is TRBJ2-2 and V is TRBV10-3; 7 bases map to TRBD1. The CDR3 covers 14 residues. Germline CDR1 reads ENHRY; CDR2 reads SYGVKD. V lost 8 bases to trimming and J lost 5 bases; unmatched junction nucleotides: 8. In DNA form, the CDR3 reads TGTGCCATCGAGACAGGGCCCGGGACCGGGGAGCTGTTTTTT. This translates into CAIETGPGTGELFF.

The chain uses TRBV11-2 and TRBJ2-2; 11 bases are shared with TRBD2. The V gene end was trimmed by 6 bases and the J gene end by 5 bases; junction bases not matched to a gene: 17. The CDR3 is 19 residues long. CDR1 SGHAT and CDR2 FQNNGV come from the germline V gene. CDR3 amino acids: CASSLRTSGPEGGTGELFF. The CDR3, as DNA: TGTGCCAGCAGTTTACGGACTAGCGGGCCAGAGGGAGGGACCGGGGAGCTGTTTTTT.

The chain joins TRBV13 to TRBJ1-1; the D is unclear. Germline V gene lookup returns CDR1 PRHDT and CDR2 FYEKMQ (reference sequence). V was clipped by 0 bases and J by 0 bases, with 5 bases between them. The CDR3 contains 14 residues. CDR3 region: CASSLGRLNTEAFF. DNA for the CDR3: TGTGCCAGCAGCTTAGGACGATTGAACACTGAAGCTTTCTTT.

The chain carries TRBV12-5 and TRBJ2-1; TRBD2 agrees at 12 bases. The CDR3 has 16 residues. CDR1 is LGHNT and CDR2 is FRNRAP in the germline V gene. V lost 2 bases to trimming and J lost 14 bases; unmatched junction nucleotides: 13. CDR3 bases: TGTGCTAGTGGTTTGATAACGCTAGCGGGAGGGCCCGGAGAGTTCTTC. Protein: CASGLITLAGGPGEFF.

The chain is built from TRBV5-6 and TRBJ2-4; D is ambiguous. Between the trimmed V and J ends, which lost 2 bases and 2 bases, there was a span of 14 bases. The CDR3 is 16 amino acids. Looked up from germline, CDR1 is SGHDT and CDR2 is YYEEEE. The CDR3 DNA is TGTGCCAGCAGCTTTGGGCTAGTCGACCCCAAAAACATTCAGTACTTC. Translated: CASSFGLVDPKNIQYF.

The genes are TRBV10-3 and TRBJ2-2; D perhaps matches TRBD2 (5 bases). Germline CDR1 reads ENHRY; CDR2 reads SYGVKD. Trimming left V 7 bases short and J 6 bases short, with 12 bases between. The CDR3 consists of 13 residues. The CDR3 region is CAITGTSSGELFF. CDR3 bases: TGTGCCATCACAGGAACTAGTTCCGGGGAGCTGTTTTTT.

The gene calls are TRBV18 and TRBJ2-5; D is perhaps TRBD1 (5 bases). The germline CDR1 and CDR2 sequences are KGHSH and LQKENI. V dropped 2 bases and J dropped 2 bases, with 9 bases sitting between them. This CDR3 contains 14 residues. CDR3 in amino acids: CASSPTTAQETQYF. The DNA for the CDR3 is TGTGCCAGCTCACCAACGACAGCTCAAGAGACCCAGTACTTC.

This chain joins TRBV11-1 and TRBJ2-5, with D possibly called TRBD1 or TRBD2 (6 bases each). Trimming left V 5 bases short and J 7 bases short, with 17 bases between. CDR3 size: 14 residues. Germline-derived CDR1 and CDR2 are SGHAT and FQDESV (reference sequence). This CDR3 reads CASSPGRGTGTQYF. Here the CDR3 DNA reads TGTGCCAGCAGCCCCGGAAGGGGGACTGGGACCCAGTACTTC. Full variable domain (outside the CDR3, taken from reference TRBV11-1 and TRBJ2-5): EAEVAQSPRYKITEKSQAVAFWCDPISGHATLYWYRQILGQGPELLVQFQDESVVDDSQLPKDRFSAERLKGVDSTLKIQPAELGDSAMYLCASSPGRGTGTQYFGPGTRLLVL.

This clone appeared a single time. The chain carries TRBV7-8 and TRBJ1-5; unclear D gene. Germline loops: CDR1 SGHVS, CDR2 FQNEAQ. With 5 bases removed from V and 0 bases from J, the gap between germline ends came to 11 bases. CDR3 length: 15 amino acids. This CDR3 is CASSRNRDSNQPQHF. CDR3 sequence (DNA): TGTGCCAGCAGCCGGAATAGGGATAGCAATCAGCCCCAGCATTTT.

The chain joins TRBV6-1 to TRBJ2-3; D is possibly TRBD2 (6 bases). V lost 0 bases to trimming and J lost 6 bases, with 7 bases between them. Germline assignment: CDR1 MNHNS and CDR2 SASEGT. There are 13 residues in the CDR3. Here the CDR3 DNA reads TGTGCCAGCAGTGAAGCTGCGGGGGATACGCAGTATTTT. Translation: CASSEAAGDTQYF.

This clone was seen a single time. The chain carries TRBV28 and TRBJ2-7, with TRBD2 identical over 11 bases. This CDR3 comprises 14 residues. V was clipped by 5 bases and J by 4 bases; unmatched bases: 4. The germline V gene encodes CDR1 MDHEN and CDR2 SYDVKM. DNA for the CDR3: TGTGCCAGCAGTCTAGCGGGAGGAAGGTACGAGCAGTACTTC. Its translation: CASSLAGGRYEQYF.

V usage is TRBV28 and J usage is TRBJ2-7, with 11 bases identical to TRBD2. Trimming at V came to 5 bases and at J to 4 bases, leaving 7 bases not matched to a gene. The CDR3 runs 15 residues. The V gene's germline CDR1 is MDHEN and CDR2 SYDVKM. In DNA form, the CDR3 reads TGTGCCAGCAGTCCCGGGACTAGCGGAAGTTACGAGCAGTACTTC. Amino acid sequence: CASSPGTSGSYEQYF.

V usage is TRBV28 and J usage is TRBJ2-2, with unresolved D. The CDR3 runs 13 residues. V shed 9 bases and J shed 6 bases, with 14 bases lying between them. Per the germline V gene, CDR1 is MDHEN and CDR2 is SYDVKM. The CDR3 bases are TGTGCCAGTGGAACCGCAGGATCCGGGGAGCTGTTTTTT. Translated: CASGTAGSGELFF.

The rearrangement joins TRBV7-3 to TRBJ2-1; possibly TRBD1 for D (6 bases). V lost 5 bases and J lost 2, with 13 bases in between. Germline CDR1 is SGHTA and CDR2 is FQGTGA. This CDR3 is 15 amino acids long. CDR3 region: CASSPQGSTYNEQFF. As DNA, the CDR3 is TGTGCCAGCAGCCCACAGGGCTCAACCTACAATGAGCAGTTCTTC.

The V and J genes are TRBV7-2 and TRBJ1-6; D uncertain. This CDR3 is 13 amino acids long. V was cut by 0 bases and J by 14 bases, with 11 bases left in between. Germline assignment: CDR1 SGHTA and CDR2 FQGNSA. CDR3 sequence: CASSLARVQALHF. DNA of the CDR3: TGTGCCAGCAGCTTAGCGCGGGTTCAAGCCCTCCACTTT.

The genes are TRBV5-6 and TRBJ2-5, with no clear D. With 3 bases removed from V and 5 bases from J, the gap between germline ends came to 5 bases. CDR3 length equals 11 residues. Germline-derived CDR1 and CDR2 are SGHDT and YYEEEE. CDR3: CASSYGETQYF. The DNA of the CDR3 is TGTGCCAGCAGCTATGGCGAGACCCAGTACTTC.

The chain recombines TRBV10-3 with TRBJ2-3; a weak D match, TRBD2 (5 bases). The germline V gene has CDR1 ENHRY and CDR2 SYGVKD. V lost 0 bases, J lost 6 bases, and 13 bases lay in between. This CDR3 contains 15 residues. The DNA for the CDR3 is TGTGCCATCAGTGAGTCGAGGGTACTTCAGGATACGCAGTATTTT. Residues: CAISESRVLQDTQYF.

The CDR3 sequence is CASSPGRNNNEQFF. The CDR3 region has the DNA TGCGCCAGCAGCCCGGGACGGAATAACAATGAGCAGTTCTTC. The chain links TRBV5-1 to TRBJ2-1; D possibly matches TRBD1 or TRBD2 (5 bases each). CDR3 size: 14 residues. Germline lookup yields CDR1 SGHRS and CDR2 YFSETQ. The V end lost 4 bases, the J end lost 5 bases, and 13 bases lay between the germline ends.